This T cell receptor beta chain was sequenced in a study of shared clonotypes between healthy human individuals (dated by TCRdb to about 2020). Describing the broader study: The cohort included three men and a couple of women between 18 and 49 years of age. For each donor, three plates each were used for CD4 naive and CD4 memory, two plates were used for CD8 naive, and one plate was used for CD8 memory. To estimate repertoire size and how much clonotype sharing occurs between individuals, the study deeply sequenced the blood TCR repertoires of roughly 5 healthy adults. Different laboratories and diverse techniques were used to prepare libraries and sequence TCR repertoires, to increase sequencing depth and limit assay-specific biases. Leukapheresis yielded between about 0.85 and 10 billion PBMCs per donor. Summary of the overall study and its limitations: Sampling was limited to blood, and TCR repertoires in tissue likely differ from TCR repertoires in blood. Rarefaction of sorted-subset datasets indicated incomplete sequencing despite the large sequencing depth. Based on pairwise subsampling, the degree of clonotype sharing among donors was expected to be affected by sequencing depth. Clonotypes shared by all four sorted-subset donors showed higher generation probabilities than non-shared clonotypes. Across a few donors, approximately 4.6% of naive CD4, roughly 3.3% of naive CD8, approximately 2.5% of memory CD4, and roughly 0.41% of memory CD8 clonotypes were shared. Estimated clonotype richness was generally larger for naive than for memory subsets. The genetic and exposure-history diversity represented was limited by the small number of donors.

The donors were healthy, HIV-negative adults who had no recently reported acute infections or vaccinations. Only Caucasian adults living in Nashville, Tennessee, USA were represented among the donors. The CD8 memory samples were a combination of magnetically selected CD45RO+ cells and CCR7-negative CD45RA+ effector memory (TemRA) cells. After blood collection by leukapheresis, PBMCs were isolated using Ficoll-Histopaque density gradient centrifugation and then cryopreserved in the vapor phase of liquid nitrogen. Analytical flow cytometry was used to check the purity and quantity of every magnetically sorted T cell population. Genomic DNA was isolated from each sorted fraction and quantified by UV absorbance on a Nanodrop 2000c. Using the deep immunoSEQ assay, multiplex PCR amplified TCR CDR3 regions from genomic DNA. Genomic DNA extracted from each cell subset was distributed evenly over all wells of several immunoSEQ 96-well plates, and each plate served as one replicate. For sorted subsets, roughly 190 ng of genomic DNA, equivalent to 25,000 to 35,000 T cell genomes, went into each replicate PCR. Purified libraries were measured with a Qubit 3.0 fluorometer, size-checked on a Bioanalyzer 2100, and measured again with the KAPA Library Quantification kit. A separate single-read 150-cycle Illumina NextSeq 550 flow cell was used to sequence each immunoSEQ 96-well plate. The source study handled its data this way. Because the immunoSEQ output included only junctional sequences and no quality scores, the filtering could not be the same as the filtering used for full-length reads. Sequences were annotated with PyIR, a Python wrapper for IgBLAST v1.9, and V/J genes and CDR3 were assigned using IMGT germline references. Reads were removed for weak V/J assignments (E-value above 1e-6), missing CDR3, stop codons, out-of-frame junctions, or ambiguous translated residues. V3J clonotypes were defined by identical inferred V gene, J gene, and CDR3 amino acid sequence. The percentage overlap between two repertoires was calculated by dividing the number of shared unique clonotypes by the size of the smaller repertoire. RTK rarefaction, the Chao1 estimator, and Recon v2.1 estimates of unobserved clonotypes were used to assess repertoire richness. Generation probabilities were computed with OLGA for all TCRbeta clonotypes obtained by the gDNA method from several donors. TCRdb holds this immuneACCESS table with in-frame rearrangements only. Some clones are missing; in checked studies, unresolved V genes explain under half, and the rest has no known cause. From that table come the V and J calls and clone size; the DNA was used to work out D and trimming. Within this sample are approximately 110,000 clones, with around 64% of them counted one time only. Of the sample, around 25% is held by the ten largest clones.

V is clipped by 2 bases and J by 1 base, and the sequence between their germline boundaries is 5 bases long. Reading the germline V gene gives CDR1 MGHRA and CDR2 YSYEKL. Including cysteine and phenylalanine, the CDR3 has 13 amino acids. Solely the CDR3 DNA is kept, with 39 bases framed from the first base. To note about this clone: Its antigen is unknown. No much larger clone exists at a distance of one base, and base qualities are not known.

The source of this sequence is a woman in her twenties or thirties in good health. The sequencing input was memory CD8+ T cells sorted from blood. The cell subset or site label, read with the paper, signifies: CD45RO+ cells pooled with CCR7-negative TemRA cells. The sequence is built from TRBV4-1 and TRBJ2-5, with no confident D gene call. The CDR3 protein sequence reads: CASSQQIQETQYF. The DNA reads TGCGCCAGCAGCCAACAGATCCAAGAGACCCAGTACTTC.